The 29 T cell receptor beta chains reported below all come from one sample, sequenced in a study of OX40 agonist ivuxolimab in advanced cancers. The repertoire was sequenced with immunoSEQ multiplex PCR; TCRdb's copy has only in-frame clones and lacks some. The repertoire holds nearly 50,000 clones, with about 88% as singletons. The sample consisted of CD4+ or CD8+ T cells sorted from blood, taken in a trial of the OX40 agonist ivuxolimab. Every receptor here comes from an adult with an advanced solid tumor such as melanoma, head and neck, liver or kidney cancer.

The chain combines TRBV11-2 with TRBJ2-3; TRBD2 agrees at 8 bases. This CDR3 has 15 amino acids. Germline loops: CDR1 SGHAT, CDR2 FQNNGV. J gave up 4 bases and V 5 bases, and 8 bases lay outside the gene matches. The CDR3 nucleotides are TGTGCCAGCAGCGCGCTCATGCGGGAGGCAGATACGCAGTATTTT. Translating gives CASSALMREADTQYF.

The CDR3 reads CASKGAGEEETQYF. The CDR3 nucleotides read TGTGCCAGCAAAGGGGCCGGGGAGGAAGAGACCCAGTACTTC. V and J are TRBV21-1 and TRBJ2-5; the tabulated D call, TRBD2, remains unverified against the DNA. TRBV21-1 is marked as a pseudogene. The CDR3 sequence is 14 residues long.

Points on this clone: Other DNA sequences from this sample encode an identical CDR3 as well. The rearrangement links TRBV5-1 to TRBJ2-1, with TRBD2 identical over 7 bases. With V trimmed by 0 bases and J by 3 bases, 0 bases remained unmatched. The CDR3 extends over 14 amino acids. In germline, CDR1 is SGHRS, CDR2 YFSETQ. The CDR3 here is CASSLGDYYNEQFF. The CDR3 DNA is TGCGCCAGCAGCTTGGGGGACTACTACAATGAGCAGTTCTTC.

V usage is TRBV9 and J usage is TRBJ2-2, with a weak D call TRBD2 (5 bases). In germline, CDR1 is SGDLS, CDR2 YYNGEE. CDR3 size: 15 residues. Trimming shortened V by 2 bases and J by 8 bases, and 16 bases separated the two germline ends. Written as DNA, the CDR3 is TGTGCCAGCAGCGTCCACCCCCTAGCTAGTGGGGAGCTGTTTTTT. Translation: CASSVHPLASGELFF.

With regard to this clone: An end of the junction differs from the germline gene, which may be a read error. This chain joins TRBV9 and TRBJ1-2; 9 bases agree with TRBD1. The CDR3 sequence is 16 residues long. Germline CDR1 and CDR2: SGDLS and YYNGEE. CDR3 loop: CASSRGTGQGNFGYTF. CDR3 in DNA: TGTGCCAGTTCCCGGGGGACGGGACAGGGTAACTTTGGCTACACCTTC.

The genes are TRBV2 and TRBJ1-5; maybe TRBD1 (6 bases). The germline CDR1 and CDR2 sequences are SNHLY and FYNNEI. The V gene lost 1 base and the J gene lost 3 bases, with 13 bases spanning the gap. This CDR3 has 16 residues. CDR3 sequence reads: CASSEDSWGPNQPQHF. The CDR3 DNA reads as TGTGCCAGCAGTGAAGACAGTTGGGGGCCCAATCAGCCCCAGCATTTT.

The CDR3 loop is CASRRTSGSGETQYF. In DNA form, the CDR3 reads TGTGCCAGTAGGCGGACTAGCGGGAGTGGAGAGACCCAGTACTTC. The chain combines TRBV19 with TRBJ2-5; 13 bases align to TRBD2. CDR3 length equals 15 residues. CDR1 LNHDA and CDR2 SQIVND come from the germline V gene (reference sequence). Trimming at V came to 6 bases and at J to 4 bases, leaving 5 bases not matched to a gene.

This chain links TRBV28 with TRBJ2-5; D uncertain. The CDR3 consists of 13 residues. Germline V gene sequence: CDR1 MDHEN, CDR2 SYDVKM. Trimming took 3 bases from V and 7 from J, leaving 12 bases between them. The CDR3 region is CASSFDAGGTQYF. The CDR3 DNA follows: TGTGCCAGCAGTTTTGACGCAGGTGGGACCCAGTACTTC.

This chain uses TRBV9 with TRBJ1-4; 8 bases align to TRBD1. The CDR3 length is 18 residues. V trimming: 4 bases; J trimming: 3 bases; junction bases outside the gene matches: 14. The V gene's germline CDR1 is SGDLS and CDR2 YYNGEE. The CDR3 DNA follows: TGTGCCAGCAGCAGAACGATCAGCCCGACAGGGGCTAATGAAAAACTGTTTTTT. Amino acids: CASSRTISPTGANEKLFF.

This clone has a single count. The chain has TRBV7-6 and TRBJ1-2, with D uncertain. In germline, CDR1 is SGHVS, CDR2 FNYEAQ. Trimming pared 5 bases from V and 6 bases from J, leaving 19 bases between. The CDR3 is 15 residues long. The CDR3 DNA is TGTGCCAGCAGCCTAAAGGATATTAAATTAAATGGCTACACCTTC. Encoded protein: CASSLKDIKLNGYTF.

The CDR3: CASSQDGTGRAGELFF. The CDR3, as DNA: TGTGCCAGCAGCCAAGATGGGACAGGGAGAGCCGGGGAGCTGTTTTTT. The chain employs TRBV4-2 and TRBJ2-2, with 9 bases fitting TRBD1. The germline gives CDR1 LGHNA, CDR2 YNFKEQ. The CDR3 runs 16 residues. V shed 0 bases, J shed 6 bases, and the junction held 5 bases outside the gene matches.

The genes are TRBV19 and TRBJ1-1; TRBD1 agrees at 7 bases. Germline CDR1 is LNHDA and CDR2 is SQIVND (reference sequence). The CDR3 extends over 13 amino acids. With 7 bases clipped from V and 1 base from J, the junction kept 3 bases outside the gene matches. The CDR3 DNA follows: TGTGCCAGTATTAGGACAGGGAACACTGAAGCTTTCTTT. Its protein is CASIRTGNTEAFF. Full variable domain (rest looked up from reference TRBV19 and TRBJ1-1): DGGITQSPKYLFRKEGQNVTLSCEQNLNHDAMYWYRQDPGQGLRLIYYSQIVNDFQKGDIAEGYSVSREKKESFPLTVTSAQKNPTAFYLCASIRTGNTEAFFGQGTRLTVV.

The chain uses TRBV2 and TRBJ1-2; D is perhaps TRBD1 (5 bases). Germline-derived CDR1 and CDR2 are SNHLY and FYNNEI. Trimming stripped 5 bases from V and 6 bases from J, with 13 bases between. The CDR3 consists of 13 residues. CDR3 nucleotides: TGTGCCAGCAGTTCCCAGGGATGGGATGGCTACACCTTC. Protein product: CASSSQGWDGYTF. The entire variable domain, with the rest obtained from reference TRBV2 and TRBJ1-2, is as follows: EPEVTQTPSHQVTQMGQEVILRCVPISNHLYFYWYRQILGQKVEFLVSFYNNEISEKSEIFDDQFSVERPDGSNFTLKIRSTKLEDSAMYFCASSSQGWDGYTFGSGTRLTVV.

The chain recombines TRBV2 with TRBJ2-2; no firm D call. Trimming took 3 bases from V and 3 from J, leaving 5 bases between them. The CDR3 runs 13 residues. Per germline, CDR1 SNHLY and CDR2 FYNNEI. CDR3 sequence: CASSDHHTGELFF. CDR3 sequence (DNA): TGTGCCAGCAGTGACCACCACACCGGGGAGCTGTTTTTT.

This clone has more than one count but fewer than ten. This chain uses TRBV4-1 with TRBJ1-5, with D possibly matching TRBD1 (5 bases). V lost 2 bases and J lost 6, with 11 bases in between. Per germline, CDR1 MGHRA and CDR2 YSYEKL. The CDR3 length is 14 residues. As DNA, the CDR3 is TGCGCCAGCAGCCAACCCGACAGAGTTCAGCCCCAGCATTTT. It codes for CASSQPDRVQPQHF.

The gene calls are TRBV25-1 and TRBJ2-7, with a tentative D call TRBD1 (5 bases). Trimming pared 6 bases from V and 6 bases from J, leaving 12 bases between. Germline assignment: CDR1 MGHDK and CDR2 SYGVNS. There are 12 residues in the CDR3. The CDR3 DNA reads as TGTGCCAGCAGCCCCGGGCAGGGCGAGCAGTACTTC. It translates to CASSPGQGEQYF.

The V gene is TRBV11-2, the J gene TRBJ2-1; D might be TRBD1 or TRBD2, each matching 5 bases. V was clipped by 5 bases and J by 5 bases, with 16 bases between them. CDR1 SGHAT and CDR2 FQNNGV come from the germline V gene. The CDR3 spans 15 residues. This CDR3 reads CASSPRGRVHNEQFF. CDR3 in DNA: TGTGCCAGCAGCCCCCGGGGCAGGGTCCACAATGAGCAGTTCTTC.

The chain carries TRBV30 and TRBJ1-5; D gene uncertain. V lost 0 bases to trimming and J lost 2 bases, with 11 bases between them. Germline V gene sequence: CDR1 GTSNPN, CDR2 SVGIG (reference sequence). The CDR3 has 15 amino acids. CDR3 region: CAWSVREGGNQPQHF. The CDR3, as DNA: TGTGCCTGGAGTGTACGTGAGGGAGGCAATCAGCCCCAGCATTTT.

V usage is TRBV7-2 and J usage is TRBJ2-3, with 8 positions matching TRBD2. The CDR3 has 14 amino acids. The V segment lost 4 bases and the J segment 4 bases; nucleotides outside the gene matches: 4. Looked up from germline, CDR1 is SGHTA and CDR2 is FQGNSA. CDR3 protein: CASSSAGAADTQYF. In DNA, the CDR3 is TGTGCCAGCAGCTCAGCGGGAGCGGCAGATACGCAGTATTTT.

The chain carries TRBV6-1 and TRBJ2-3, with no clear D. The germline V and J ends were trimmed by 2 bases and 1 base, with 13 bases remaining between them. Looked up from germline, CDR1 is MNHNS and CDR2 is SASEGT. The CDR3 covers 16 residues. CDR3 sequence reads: CASSETKASGTDTQYF. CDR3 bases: TGTGCCAGCAGTGAAACAAAGGCGAGTGGCACAGATACGCAGTATTTT.

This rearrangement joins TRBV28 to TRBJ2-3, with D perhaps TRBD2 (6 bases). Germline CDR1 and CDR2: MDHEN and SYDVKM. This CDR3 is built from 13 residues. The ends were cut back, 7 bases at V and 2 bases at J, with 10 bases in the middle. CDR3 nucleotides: TGTGCCAGCAACGGCGGGACCACAGATACGCAGTATTTT. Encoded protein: CASNGGTTDTQYF.

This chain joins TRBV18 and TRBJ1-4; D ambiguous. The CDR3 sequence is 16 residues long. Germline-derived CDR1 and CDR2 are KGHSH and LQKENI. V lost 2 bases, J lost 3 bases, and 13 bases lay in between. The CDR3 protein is CASSPISAAANEKLFF. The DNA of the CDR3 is TGTGCCAGCTCACCAATTTCGGCGGCAGCTAATGAAAAACTGTTTTTT.

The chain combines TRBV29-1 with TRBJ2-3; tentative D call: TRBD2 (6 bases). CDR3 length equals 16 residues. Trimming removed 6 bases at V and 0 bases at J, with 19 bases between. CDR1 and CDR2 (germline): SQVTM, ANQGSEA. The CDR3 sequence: CSVDGVGSGSTDTQYF. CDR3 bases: TGCAGCGTGGATGGGGTAGGGAGCGGGAGCACAGATACGCAGTATTTT.

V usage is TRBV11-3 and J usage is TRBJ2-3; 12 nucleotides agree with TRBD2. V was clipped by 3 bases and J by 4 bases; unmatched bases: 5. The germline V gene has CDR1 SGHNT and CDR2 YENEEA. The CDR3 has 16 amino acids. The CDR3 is CASSFLTSGRADTQYF. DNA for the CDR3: TGTGCCAGCAGCTTTCTGACTAGCGGGAGAGCAGATACGCAGTATTTT.

This chain's CDR3 is CASSSPGRSNYGYTF. The CDR3 DNA sequence: TGTGCCAGCAGTTCCCCGGGCCGATCCAACTATGGCTACACCTTC. This chain joins TRBV6-5 and TRBJ1-2; unclear D gene. Trimming pared 4 bases from V and 2 bases from J, leaving 14 bases between. This CDR3 has 15 amino acids. The V gene's germline CDR1 is MNHEY and CDR2 SVGAGI.

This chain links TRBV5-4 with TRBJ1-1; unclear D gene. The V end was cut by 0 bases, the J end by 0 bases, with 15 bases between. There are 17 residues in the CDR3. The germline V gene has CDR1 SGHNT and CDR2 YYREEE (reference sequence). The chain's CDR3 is CASSLGGWATMNTEAFF. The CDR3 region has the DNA TGTGCCAGCAGCTTGGGAGGGTGGGCAACTATGAACACTGAAGCTTTCTTT.

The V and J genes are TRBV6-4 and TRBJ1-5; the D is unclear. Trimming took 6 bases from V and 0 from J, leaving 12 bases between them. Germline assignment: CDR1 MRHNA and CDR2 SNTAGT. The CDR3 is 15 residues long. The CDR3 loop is CASSVWVYSNQPQHF. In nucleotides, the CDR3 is TGTGCCAGCAGCGTCTGGGTGTATAGCAATCAGCCCCAGCATTTT.

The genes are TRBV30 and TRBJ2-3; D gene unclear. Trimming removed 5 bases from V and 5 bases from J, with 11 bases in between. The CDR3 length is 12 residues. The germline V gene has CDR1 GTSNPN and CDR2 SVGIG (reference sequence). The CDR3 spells CAWAPPGDTQYF. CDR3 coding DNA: TGTGCCTGGGCCCCCCCTGGAGATACGCAGTATTTT.

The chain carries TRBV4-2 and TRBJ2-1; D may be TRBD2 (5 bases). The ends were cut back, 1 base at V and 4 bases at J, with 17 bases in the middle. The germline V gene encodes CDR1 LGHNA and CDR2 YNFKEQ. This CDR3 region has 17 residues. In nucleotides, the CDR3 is TGTGCCAGCAGCCAAGTGATGAGGGCTAGTAGGTACAATGAGCAGTTCTTC. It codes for CASSQVMRASRYNEQFF.